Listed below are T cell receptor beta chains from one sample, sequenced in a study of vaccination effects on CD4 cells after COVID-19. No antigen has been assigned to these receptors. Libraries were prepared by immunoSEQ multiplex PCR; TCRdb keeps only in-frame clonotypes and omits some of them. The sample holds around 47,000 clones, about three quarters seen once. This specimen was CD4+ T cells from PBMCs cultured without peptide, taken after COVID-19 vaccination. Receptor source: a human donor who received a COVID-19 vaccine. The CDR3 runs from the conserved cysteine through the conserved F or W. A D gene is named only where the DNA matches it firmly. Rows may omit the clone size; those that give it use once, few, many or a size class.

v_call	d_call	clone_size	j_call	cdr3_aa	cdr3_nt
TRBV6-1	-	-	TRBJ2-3	CASSDRGTGTDTQYF	TGTGCCAGCAGTGACAGGGGGACTGGCACAGATACGCAGTATTTT
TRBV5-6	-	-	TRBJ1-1	CASSLAGAQANTEAFF	TGTGCCAGCAGCTTGGCCGGAGCACAGGCGAACACTGAAGCTTTCTTT
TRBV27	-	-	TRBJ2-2	CASSFGALANTGELFF	TGTGCCAGCAGTTTCGGTGCCCTTGCGAACACCGGGGAGCTGTTTTTT
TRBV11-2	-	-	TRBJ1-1	CASSLVPSAEAFF	TGTGCCAGCAGCTTAGTGCCGTCTGCTGAAGCTTTCTTT
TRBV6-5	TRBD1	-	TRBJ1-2	CASSPGTGNYGYTF	TGTGCCAGCAGCCCCGGGACAGGGAACTATGGCTACACCTTC
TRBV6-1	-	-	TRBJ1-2	CASSDLLGGLPLNYGYTF	TGTGCCAGCAGTGATTTGCTCGGCGGCCTCCCACTAAACTATGGCTACACCTTC
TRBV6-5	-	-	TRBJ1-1	CASSYGRMNTEAFF	TGTGCCAGCAGTTACGGACGTATGAACACTGAAGCTTTCTTT
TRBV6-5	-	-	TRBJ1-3	CASSYDGNSGNTIYF	TGTGCCAGCAGTTACGACGGGAACTCTGGAAACACCATATATTTT
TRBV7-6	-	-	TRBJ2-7	CASLPNPGPAYEQYF	TGTGCCAGCCTACCAAACCCGGGACCCGCCTACGAGCAGTACTTC
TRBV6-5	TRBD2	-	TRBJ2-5	CASRISGGTQYF	TGTGCCAGCAGAATCTCGGGGGGGACCCAGTACTTC
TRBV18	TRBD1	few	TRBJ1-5	CASSDGTGNSNQPQHF	TGTGCCAGCTCAGATGGGACAGGGAATAGCAATCAGCCCCAGCATTTT
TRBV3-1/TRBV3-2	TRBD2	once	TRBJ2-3	CASSHGTSGGFF	TGTGCCAGCAGCCACGGAACTAGCGGGGGCTTTTTT
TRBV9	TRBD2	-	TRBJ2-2	CASRAGGNTGELFF	TGTGCCAGCCGAGCGGGGGGGAACACCGGGGAGCTGTTTTTT
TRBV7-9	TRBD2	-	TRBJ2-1	CASSLVGGRDEQFF	TGTGCCAGCAGCTTAGTAGGCGGGAGGGATGAGCAGTTCTTC
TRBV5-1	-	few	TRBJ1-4	CASRLDGREKLFF	TGCGCCAGCCGCCTTGACGGGCGGGAAAAACTGTTTTTT
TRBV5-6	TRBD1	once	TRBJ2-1	CASSLDRGEQFF	TGTGCCAGCAGCTTGGACAGGGGTGAGCAGTTCTTC
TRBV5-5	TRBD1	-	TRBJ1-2	CASSLIDRGHWGYTF	TGTGCCAGCAGCCTAATCGACAGGGGCCATTGGGGCTACACCTTC
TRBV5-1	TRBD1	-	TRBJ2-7	CATRIHGQGTYEQYF	TGCGCCACCCGAATCCACGGACAGGGAACCTACGAGCAGTACTTC
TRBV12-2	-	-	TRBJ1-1	CASRPAGATEAFF	TGTGCAAGTCGTCCGGCGGGGGCCACTGAAGCTTTCTTT
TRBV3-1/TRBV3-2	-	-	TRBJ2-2	CASRGQGSTGELFF	TGTGCCAGCAGGGGCCAGGGGAGCACCGGGGAGCTGTTTTTT
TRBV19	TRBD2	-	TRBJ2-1	CASRTTSGLYNEQFF	TGTGCCAGTAGAACTACTAGCGGACTGTACAATGAGCAGTTCTTC
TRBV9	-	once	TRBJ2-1	CASSAGVSSYNEQFF	TGTGCCAGCAGCGCCGGTGTCAGCTCCTACAATGAGCAGTTCTTC
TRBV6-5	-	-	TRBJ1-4	CASSYLRQARKLFF	TGTGCCAGCAGTTACTTAAGGCAAGCTCGAAAACTGTTTTTT
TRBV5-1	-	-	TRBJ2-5	CASSLGGSQSPGETQYF	TGCGCCAGCAGCTTAGGGGGATCCCAGAGTCCCGGAGAGACCCAGTACTTC
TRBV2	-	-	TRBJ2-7	CASSYQASYEQYF	TGTGCCAGCAGTTATCAAGCGTCCTACGAGCAGTACTTC
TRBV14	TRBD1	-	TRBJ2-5	CASSPLTGLRQETQYF	TGTGCCAGCAGCCCCCTGACAGGGCTTCGCCAAGAGACCCAGTACTTC
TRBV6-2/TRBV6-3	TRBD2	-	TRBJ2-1	CASSYRLAGDMGNEQFF	TGTGCCAGCAGTTACAGACTAGCGGGAGACATGGGGAATGAGCAGTTCTTC
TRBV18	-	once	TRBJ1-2	CASSSKDGLHYGYTF	TGTGCCAGCTCATCCAAGGACGGTCTACATTATGGCTACACCTTC
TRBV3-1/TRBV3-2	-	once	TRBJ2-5	CASSLSRPGETQYF	TGTGCCAGCAGCCTATCCAGACCAGGGGAGACCCAGTACTTC
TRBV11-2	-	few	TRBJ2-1	CASSLFGGEYNEQFF	TGTGCCAGCAGCTTATTTGGGGGCGAGTACAATGAGCAGTTCTTC
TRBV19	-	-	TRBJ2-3	CASSNREPTDTQYF	TGTGCCAGTAGTAATAGGGAACCGACAGATACGCAGTATTTT
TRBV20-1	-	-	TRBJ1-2	CSASIANTGYGYTF	TGCAGTGCTAGTATTGCGAATACCGGCTATGGCTACACCTTC
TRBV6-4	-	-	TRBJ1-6	CASSPRSGGDSPLHF	TGTGCCAGCAGTCCTCGCTCTGGGGGGGATTCACCCCTCCACTTT
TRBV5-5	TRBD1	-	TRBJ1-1	CASSVSGQGVNTEAFF	TGTGCCAGCAGCGTGTCGGGACAGGGGGTGAACACTGAAGCTTTCTTT
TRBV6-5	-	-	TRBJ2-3	CASSYSGSSADTQYF	TGTGCCAGCAGTTACTCGGGGAGTAGCGCAGATACGCAGTATTTT
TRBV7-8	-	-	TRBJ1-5	CASSWGRPPGNQPQHF	TGTGCCAGCAGCTGGGGACGACCCCCTGGCAATCAGCCCCAGCATTTT
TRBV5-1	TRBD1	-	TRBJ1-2	CASRAGGDYGYTF	TGCGCCAGCAGGGCAGGGGGGGACTATGGCTACACCTTC
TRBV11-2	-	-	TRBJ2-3	CASSRSTSLLDTQYF	TGTGCCAGCAGCCGATCGACCTCTCTGCTGGATACGCAGTATTTT
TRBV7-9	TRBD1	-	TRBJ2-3	CASRQGQSGTDTQYF	TGTGCCAGCAGACAGGGACAGTCGGGCACAGATACGCAGTATTTT
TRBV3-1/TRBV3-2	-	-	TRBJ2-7	CASSDGGLNSYEQYF	TGTGCCAGCAGCGACGGGGGTCTAAACTCCTACGAGCAGTACTTC
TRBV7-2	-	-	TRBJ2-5	CASSLNTGYGTQYF	TGTGCCAGCAGCTTAAACACCGGATACGGGACCCAGTACTTC
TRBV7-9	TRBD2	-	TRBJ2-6	CASSWTSGNSPPGANVLTF	TGTGCCAGCAGCTGGACTAGCGGGAACTCCCCTCCGGGGGCCAACGTCCTGACTTTC
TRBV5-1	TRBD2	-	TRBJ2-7	CASSLAPGLDGEQYF	TGCGCCAGCAGCTTGGCCCCGGGACTAGATGGCGAGCAGTACTTC
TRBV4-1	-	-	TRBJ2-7	CASSTAKGGPLPYEQYF	TGCGCCAGCAGCACCGCGAAGGGGGGTCCCTTGCCCTACGAGCAGTACTTC
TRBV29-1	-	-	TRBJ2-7	CSVDRGRGNYEQYF	TGCAGCGTTGATCGGGGACGGGGGAACTACGAGCAGTACTTC
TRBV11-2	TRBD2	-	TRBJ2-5	CASSPNLGWGGETQYF	TGTGCCAGCAGCCCCAATCTGGGGTGGGGGGGGGAGACCCAGTACTTC
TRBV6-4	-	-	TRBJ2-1	CASWTRGEQFF	TGTGCCAGTTGGACCCGGGGTGAGCAGTTCTTC
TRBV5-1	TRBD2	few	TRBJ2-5	CASSLASGGAGETQYF	TGCGCCAGCAGCTTGGCTAGCGGGGGGGCTGGAGAGACCCAGTACTTC
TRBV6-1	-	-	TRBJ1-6	CASSELGTELSPLHF	TGTGCCAGCAGTGAATTGGGGACGGAACTTTCACCCCTCCACTTT
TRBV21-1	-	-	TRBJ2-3	CASSKRRLADCPDTQYF	TGTGCCAGCAGCAAAAGAAGACTAGCCGACTGTCCAGATACGCAGTATTTT
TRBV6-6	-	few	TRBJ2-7	CASSRRGGQREYEQYF	TGTGCCAGCAGCCGCCGTGGTGGCCAGCGAGAATACGAGCAGTACTTC
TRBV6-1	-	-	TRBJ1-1	CASSEGSWAGRGAFF	TGTGCCAGCAGTGAAGGGTCCTGGGCCGGAAGGGGAGCTTTCTTT
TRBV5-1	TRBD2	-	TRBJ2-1	CASSPGGASYNEQFF	TGCGCCAGCAGCCCCGGGGGGGCATCCTACAATGAGCAGTTCTTC
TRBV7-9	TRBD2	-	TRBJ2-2	CASSLGSGSTGELFF	TGTGCCAGCAGCTTAGGTAGCGGGAGCACCGGGGAGCTGTTTTTT
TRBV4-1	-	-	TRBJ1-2	CASSLDSHSGGYTF	TGCGCCAGCAGCTTAGACTCGCACTCTGGCGGCTACACCTTC
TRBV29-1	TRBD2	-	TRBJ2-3	CSAGTLAGGDTQYF	TGCAGCGCCGGAACGCTAGCGGGAGGTGATACGCAGTATTTT